This T cell receptor (beta chain) was profiled in a study of shared clonotypes between healthy human individuals. The CDR3 covers 15 residues. The V segment lost 7 bases and the J segment 4 bases; nucleotides outside the gene matches: 9. From germline, CDR1 is MNHNS and CDR2 SASEGT. Produced via immunoSEQ multiplex PCR; TCRdb's table is partial and in-frame only. The data show about 2.1 million clones, 85% to 95% seen once. Naive CD8 populations comprised CD45RO-negative cells positively selected for CCR7, excluding terminally differentiated effector memory CD45RA+ cells. The sample comprised naive CD8+ T cells from PBMCs. The chain uses TRBV6-1 and TRBJ2-1; 8 bases align to TRBD2. This clonotype was sampled from a man younger than 35 in good health. Some clones in this sample may be carry-over from other donors' samples. In DNA, the CDR3 is TGTGCCAGCACGCGGAAAGCGGGAGCTTACAATGAGCAGTTCTTC. The encoded protein is CASTRKAGAYNEQFF.